The source of this T cell receptor beta chain is a study of shared clonotypes between healthy human individuals. General observations from the study: Investigators collected only blood, and repertoires in tissues likely differ. Generation probabilities of non-shared clonotypes were lower (relative to those shared by all four donors).

Positive CCR7 selection of CD45RO-negative cells yielded the naive CD8 cells, and terminally differentiated effector memory CD45RA+ cells were excluded. The healthy adult donors were HIV-negative and reported no recent acute infections or vaccinations. Donors comprised only Caucasian adults living in Nashville, Tennessee. Turning to this clone: Its specificity is unknown.

Method: immunoSEQ multiplex PCR; TCRdb's copy keeps in-frame clones and lacks some. The data contain about 800,000 clones, roughly 96% of them singletons. This clonotype originated in a man aged 25 to 40 in good health. Material: naive CD8+ T cells sorted from blood.

The CDR3 spells CASSYSGADTQYF. Here the CDR3 DNA reads TGTGCCAGCAGTTACTCTGGGGCAGATACGCAGTATTTT. The V gene is TRBV6-6, the J gene TRBJ2-3; D gene unclear. This CDR3 has 13 residues. Germline V gives CDR1 MNHNY, CDR2 SVGAGI (reference sequence). V lost 0 bases, J lost 4 bases, and 5 bases lay in between.